This TCR beta chain is from a study of T-cell memory formation after mild COVID-19. Study observations and caveats: The main location of contracting CD4+ clones was CM and EM, and that of contracting CD8+ clones was EMRA.

This clonotype was counted between two and nine times. Its target is not known. TCRdb re-derived calls from the 5' RACE reads in MiXCR, one entry per CDR3 protein. The profile shows more than 450,000 distinct CDR3 sequences, roughly 17% of them singletons. The germline V gene encodes CDR1 KGHSH and CDR2 LQKENI. The germline V and J ends were trimmed by 2 bases and 0 bases, with 14 bases remaining between them. The CDR3 consists of 16 residues. Sample: PBMCs or a T cell subset sorted from them (not recorded which). The V call is TRBV18, the J call TRBJ2-7; no definite D call. The sequence derives from an adult woman who had mild COVID-19 (a few samples of this study predate the infection). Cell type and time point are not known. The CDR3 nucleotides read TGTGCCAGCTCACCATCGTATTCCAGGAGCTCCTACGAGCAGTACTTC. It codes for CASSPSYSRSSYEQYF.